The 7 T cell receptor beta chains below all came from one sample that was sequenced in a study of naive and memory T cell subsets. No antigen has been identified for these receptors. Two oligonucleotides, mixed equimolar, formed the beta constant-region primer covering TRBC1 and TRBC2. Four rounds of PCR amplified the ligated cDNA using nested alpha and beta constant-region primers plus SP2. TCRdb reprocessed the UMI-ligation and nested PCR reads with MiXCR, giving one entry per CDR3 protein. Found here are 140,000 to 150,000 distinct CDR3 sequences, 22% of them singletons; the top ten hold 0.1% to 0.11%. Findings and caveats of the study: Naive repertoires, especially CD8, held a few larger clonotypes, possibly memory cells re-expressing CD45RA.

Sequencing used naive CD4+ T cells from blood. These receptors all stem from a human donor in good health.

This clonotype showed up just a few times. The chain joins TRBV6-2 or TRBV6-3 to TRBJ2-5; 11 bases map to TRBD1. This CDR3 is built from 16 residues. Trimming at V came to 1 base and at J to 5 bases, leaving 6 bases not matched to a gene. Germline CDR1 reads MNHEY; CDR2 reads SVGEGT. CDR3 coding DNA: TGTGCCAGCAGTTACTACAGGACAGGGGGCGCGGAGACCCAGTACTTC. Translated, it gives CASSYYRTGGAETQYF.

This clonotype was picked up many times. The V gene is TRBV29-1, the J gene TRBJ2-7; the D gene is possibly TRBD2 (5 bases). Between the trimmed V and J ends, which lost 6 bases and 0 bases, there was a span of 12 bases. Per germline, CDR1 SQVTM and CDR2 ANQGSEA. The CDR3 sequence is 13 residues long. The CDR3 DNA follows: TGCAGCGTCCGCCCGGGAAGCTCCTACGAGCAGTACTTC. Translated: CSVRPGSSYEQYF.

The chain has TRBV10-1 and TRBJ2-3, with 8 bases aligning to TRBD2. Germline CDR1 and CDR2: WNHNN and SYGVQD (reference sequence). This CDR3 comprises 16 residues. With V trimmed by 3 bases and J by 0 bases, 5 bases remained unmatched. The CDR3 protein is CASSELAASSTDTQYF. The CDR3 DNA sequence: TGCGCCAGCAGTGAACTAGCGGCCTCGAGCACAGATACGCAGTATTTT.

The chain employs TRBV20-1 and TRBJ2-5; 8 bases match TRBD2. V shed 6 bases, J shed 4 bases, and the junction held 4 bases outside the gene matches. The germline V gene has CDR1 DFQATT and CDR2 SNEGSKA (reference sequence). This CDR3 is built from 12 residues. CDR3 DNA: TGCAGTGCCGGAACTAGCGGAGAGACCCAGTACTTC. It encodes CSAGTSGETQYF.

This clonotype was counted between two and nine times. The rearrangement links TRBV6-5 to TRBJ2-3; tentative D call: TRBD2 (6 bases). This CDR3 has 13 residues. Germline CDR1 reads MNHEY; CDR2 reads SVGAGI. Between the trimmed V and J ends, which lost 5 bases and 4 bases, there was a span of 10 bases. Here the CDR3 reads CASSRDFSDTQYF. The CDR3 DNA reads as TGTGCCAGCAGTAGGGACTTCTCAGATACGCAGTATTTT.

This clonotype was detected many times. The chain combines TRBV7-2 with TRBJ2-7; D might be TRBD2 (6 bases). The germline CDR1 and CDR2 sequences are SGHTA and FQGNSA. V lost 1 base to trimming and J lost 2 bases, with 9 bases between them. The length of the CDR3 is 14 residues. CDR3 in amino acids: CASSLGGGAYEQYF. In nucleotides, the CDR3 is TGTGCCAGCAGCTTAGGGGGAGGAGCCTACGAGCAGTACTTC.

A few counts support this clonotype. CDR3 nucleotide sequence: TGTGCCAGCAGTTTGCAGGGGGCGCGGGGTCAGCCCCAGCATTTT. Encoded protein: CASSLQGARGQPQHF. The chain has TRBV27 and TRBJ1-5, with 8 nucleotides matching TRBD1. Germline V gives CDR1 MNHEY, CDR2 SMNVEV (reference sequence). The V segment lost 3 bases and the J segment 6 bases; nucleotides outside the gene matches: 7. This CDR3 is 15 amino acids long.